Each of the 18 T cell receptor beta chains below was sequenced from the same sample in a study of identical twins' blood T cells. TCRdb reanalysed the 5' RACE reads using MiXCR and keeps one entry per CDR3 protein. This sample has a few hundred thousand distinct CDR3 sequences, with roughly 28% found just once. Sequencing was done on a sample of PBMCs. These receptors all stem from a woman between 18 and 55 years old in good health.

This sequence joins TRBV5-1 and TRBJ1-2, with D possibly matching TRBD1 (5 bases). The CDR3 is 13 residues long. Germline lookup yields CDR1 SGHRS and CDR2 YFSETQ. V was cut by 0 bases and J by 8 bases, with 11 bases left in between. The DNA of the CDR3 is TGCGCCAGCAGCTTGGAGGGGTCGGAAGGCTACACCTTC. It specifies CASSLEGSEGYTF.

As for this clonotype: A read error may account for a junction end that differs from germline. This chain joins TRBV12-3 or TRBV12-4 and TRBJ1-1; the D gene is possibly TRBD1 (6 bases). The CDR3 covers 14 residues. This chain's CDR3 is CASRKGGMNTESFF. In DNA, the CDR3 is TGTGCCAGCAGAAAGGGGGGGATGAACACTGAATCTTTCTTT.

The J gene is TRBJ2-3, the V gene TRBV29-1; 8 bases agree with TRBD2. The V gene's germline CDR1 is SQVTM and CDR2 ANQGSEA. The CDR3 covers 15 residues. Trimming cost V 0 bases and J 4 bases; bases outside gene matches: 6. The CDR3 region is CSVEEVAGPSDTQYF. CDR3 sequence (DNA): TGCAGCGTTGAAGAGGTAGCGGGGCCGTCAGATACGCAGTATTTT.

A few counts support this clonotype. This chain links TRBV2 with TRBJ2-1; perhaps TRBD2 as D (6 bases). CDR3 length: 15 amino acids. The ends were cut back, 6 bases at V and 6 bases at J, with 18 bases in the middle. Germline V lookup: CDR1 SNHLY, CDR2 FYNNEI. The CDR3 DNA reads TGTGCCAGCAGCACTCCTAGCGATCTACTCAATGAGCAGTTCTTC. This sequence encodes CASSTPSDLLNEQFF.

In regard to this clonotype: Likely a read error: the CDR3 ends without its conserved phenylalanine or tryptophan. The CDR3 DNA sequence: TGCGCCAGCAGCTTGGTGGTGGTCGGGAACACTGAAGCTTTCCTT. Its protein product is CASSLVVVGNTEAFL. The J gene is TRBJ1-1, the V gene TRBV5-1, with D unresolved. Germline V gives CDR1 SGHRS, CDR2 YFSETQ. V lost 0 bases, J lost 1 base, and 10 bases lay in between. This CDR3 has 15 amino acids.

This clonotype came up a few times. The rearrangement links TRBV29-1 to TRBJ1-4, with D possibly being TRBD1 (6 bases). The germline V gene has CDR1 SQVTM and CDR2 ANQGSEA. The length of the CDR3 is 12 residues. Trimming took off 7 bases at V and 6 bases at J, with 12 bases between the two ends. Written as DNA, the CDR3 is TGCAGCGCCCATTGGACAGATGAAAAACTGTTTTTT. Its protein product is CSAHWTDEKLFF.

The rearrangement joins TRBV9 to TRBJ1-1; no reliable D call. This CDR3 comprises 16 residues. CDR1 is SGDLS and CDR2 is YYNGEE in the germline V gene. Deletions cut 1 base from V and 4 bases from J, with 17 bases between. The CDR3 DNA reads as TGTGCCAGCAGCGTACCCTTAGACGGCTCGGGCACTGAAGCTTTCTTT. It is translated as CASSVPLDGSGTEAFF.

This clonotype turned up a few times. The chain joins TRBV27 to TRBJ1-6; 8 bases are a match to TRBD1. Germline trimming cut 0 bases from V and 3 bases from J; bases unmatched to any gene: 4. The CDR3 contains 17 residues. The germline gives CDR1 MNHEY, CDR2 SMNVEV (reference sequence). This chain's CDR3 is CASSLSIGTGYNSPLHF. The CDR3 DNA follows: TGTGCCAGCAGTTTATCGATTGGGACAGGCTATAATTCACCCCTCCACTTT.

This sequence joins TRBV6-1 and TRBJ1-1; D uncertain. The CDR3 spans 13 residues. CDR1 is MNHNS, CDR2 SASEGT, per germline. V lost 1 base to trimming and J lost 5 bases, with 8 bases between them. In nucleotides, the CDR3 is TGTGCCAGCAGTGAAGGCGGGCTTACTGAAGCTTTCTTT. Its protein product is CASSEGGLTEAFF.

The V call is TRBV11-2, the J call TRBJ2-5; 9 nucleotides line up with TRBD2. The germline V gene encodes CDR1 SGHAT and CDR2 FQNNGV. After removal of 4 bases from V and 6 bases from J, the junction contained 9 bases not matched to a gene. The length of the CDR3 is 15 residues. CDR3 nucleotide sequence: TGTGCCAGCAGCTCGAGAGCGGGGGGTAAGAAGACCCAGTACTTC. It translates to CASSSRAGGKKTQYF.

The rearrangement links TRBV20-1 to TRBJ1-1; D is perhaps TRBD1 (5 bases). Germline CDR1 DFQATT, CDR2 SNEGSKA (reference sequence). The CDR3 loop spans 15 amino acids. V lost 0 bases to trimming and J lost 5 bases, with 16 bases between them. CDR3 bases: TGCAGTGCTAGAGATCCCCCCCGCGGGGGTACTGAAGCTTTCTTT. Its translation is CSARDPPRGGTEAFF.

A few counts support this clonotype. The J gene is TRBJ2-2, the V gene TRBV19, with 8 bases matching TRBD1. J lost 3 bases, V lost 7 bases, and 7 bases had no gene match. The CDR3 spans 15 residues. CDR1 is LNHDA and CDR2 is SQIVND in the germline V gene (reference sequence). CDR3 nucleotides: TGTGCCAGTACTCCCCCAGGGGGCGACACCGGGGAGCTGTTTTTT. Translating it yields CASTPPGGDTGELFF.

In regard to this clonotype: One end of the junction varies from germline; a read error may be responsible. The chain carries TRBV12-3 or TRBV12-4 and TRBJ1-1; D is ambiguous. The CDR3 loop spans 15 amino acids. CDR3 residues: CACSSHKSGNTEAFF. For the CDR3, the DNA is TGTGCCTGCAGTTCCCACAAGTCAGGGAACACTGAAGCTTTCTTT.

The rearrangement uses TRBV12-3 or TRBV12-4 and TRBJ1-5; possible D gene TRBD1, 6 bases. V lost 0 bases, J lost 10 bases, and 16 bases lay in between. This CDR3 is 15 amino acids long. The CDR3 nucleotides read TGTGCCAGCAGTTTAGCGGTAGGGGGGCTGGACCCCCAGCATTTT. It yields the protein CASSLAVGGLDPQHF.

This clonotype was counted between two and nine times. The chain is built from TRBV18 and TRBJ1-1, with 7 bases aligning to TRBD1. The CDR3 runs to 16 residues. Germline CDR1 KGHSH, CDR2 LQKENI. Germline trimming cut 5 bases from V and 0 bases from J; bases unmatched to any gene: 9. In DNA form, the CDR3 reads TGTGCCAGCTCAGTCGGGACAGCTAACTTGAACACTGAAGCTTTCTTT. This codes for CASSVGTANLNTEAFF.

This sequence joins TRBV10-3 and TRBJ2-1, with TRBD2 identical over 10 bases. This CDR3 is 17 amino acids long. Per the germline V gene, CDR1 is ENHRY and CDR2 is SYGVKD. J lost 3 bases, V lost 0 bases, and 5 bases had no gene match. This chain's CDR3 is CAISESASGGLYNEQFF. The CDR3, as DNA: TGTGCCATCAGTGAGTCGGCTAGCGGGGGCCTCTACAATGAGCAGTTCTTC.

This clonotype has only one observation. V is TRBV19 and J is TRBJ2-1; D is unresolved. The length of the CDR3 is 13 residues. Germline V gives CDR1 LNHDA, CDR2 SQIVND (reference sequence). V was cut by 7 bases and J by 1 base, with 8 bases left in between. The CDR3 sequence: CASKGASYNEQFF. CDR3 bases: TGTGCCAGTAAAGGAGCATCCTACAATGAGCAGTTCTTC. The full variable domain, with the rest looked up from reference TRBV19 and TRBJ2-1, is DGGITQSPKYLFRKEGQNVTLSCEQNLNHDAMYWYRQDPGQGLRLIYYSQIVNDFQKGDIAEGYSVSREKKESFPLTVTSAQKNPTAFYLCASKGASYNEQFFGPGTRLTVL.

The J gene is TRBJ2-1, the V gene TRBV2; 13 bases are a match to TRBD2. This CDR3 is built from 15 residues. The ends lost 8 bases at V and 6 bases at J; junction bases unmatched: 7. Germline V gene lookup returns CDR1 SNHLY and CDR2 FYNNEI. CDR3 in amino acids: CASGAGTSGINEQFF. The CDR3 DNA is TGTGCCAGCGGGGCCGGGACTAGCGGGATCAATGAGCAGTTCTTC. The complete variable domain, with remaining parts taken from reference TRBV2 and TRBJ2-1, reads EPEVTQTPSHQVTQMGQEVILRCVPISNHLYFYWYRQILGQKVEFLVSFYNNEISEKSEIFDDQFSVERPDGSNFTLKIRSTKLEDSAMYFCASGAGTSGINEQFFGPGTRLTVL.